Listed here are 5 T cell receptor beta chains from one sample, sequenced in a study of T cells in Graves' hyperthyroidism and ophthalmopathy. The investigators amplified TCR beta CDR3 regions from RNA transcripts. Primed by the HTBI set, a first-round RT-PCR was run on the TCR CDR3. Via MiXCR, TCRdb re-called the multiplex PCR reads, giving one row per CDR3 protein. The sample includes hundreds of thousands of distinct CDR3 sequences, approximately 40% of them seen just once. The sequenced sample consisted of blood. The receptors come from a man aged 18 to 30 with Graves' hyperthyroidism.

This clonotype was counted at least ten times. Lacking the conserved final phenylalanine or tryptophan, this CDR3 likely reflects a read error. Because the CDR3's place on the DNA is in doubt, the DNA is left out and the CDR3 is given as listed by TCRdb. V and J are TRBV7-6 and TRBJ1-1. The CDR3 sequence runs 9 residues, both termini included. CDR1 and CDR2 (germline): SGHVS, FNYEAQ. The CDR3 sequence is CASSLRHLQ.

This clonotype was recorded a few times. The chain employs TRBV7-6 and TRBJ2-2; a weak D match, TRBD1 (6 bases). This CDR3 contains 17 residues. Germline V lookup: CDR1 SGHVS, CDR2 FNYEAQ. Trimming took off 5 bases at V and 0 bases at J, with 16 bases between the two ends. CDR3 nucleotide sequence: TGTGCCAGCAGCCAAGGGGGAAGATACGCGAACACCGGGGAGCTGTTTTTT. Protein product: CASSQGGRYANTGELFF.

To note about this clonotype: A read error may explain this, as a much larger clone is one base away. CDR3 sequence: CSARDGGGDTEAFF. CDR3 nucleotides: TGCAGTGCTAGAGATGGGGGAGGGGACACTGAAGCTTTCTTT. This sequence joins TRBV20-1 and TRBJ1-1, with D possibly TRBD1 on 5 matching bases. V lost 0 bases and J 3 bases, leaving 11 bases between the germline ends. The CDR3 contains 14 residues. Germline assignment: CDR1 DFQATT and CDR2 SNEGSKA (reference sequence).

The table lists this clonotype with many counts. The chain joins TRBV9 to TRBJ2-5; D perhaps matches TRBD2 (5 bases). V lost 0 bases and J lost 3, with 9 bases in between. There are 14 residues in the CDR3. Looked up from germline, CDR1 is SGDLS and CDR2 is YYNGEE. The CDR3 DNA reads TGTGCCAGCAGCGTAGCTACGGGGAAAGAGACCCAGTACTTC. Translated, it gives CASSVATGKETQYF.

The CDR3 here is CASSEANGFTGELFF. CDR3 sequence (DNA): TGTGCCAGCAGTGAAGCTAACGGGTTCACCGGGGAGCTGTTTTTT. This chain uses TRBV2 with TRBJ2-2, with D hard to call. V lost 0 bases and J 4 bases, leaving 9 bases between the germline ends. Germline CDR1 reads SNHLY; CDR2 reads FYNNEI. CDR3 length: 15 amino acids. Supplemented by reference TRBV2 and TRBJ2-2, the full variable domain reads EPEVTQTPSHQVTQMGQEVILRCVPISNHLYFYWYRQILGQKVEFLVSFYNNEISEKSEIFDDQFSVERPDGSNFTLKIRSTKLEDSAMYFCASSEANGFTGELFFGEGSRLTVL.